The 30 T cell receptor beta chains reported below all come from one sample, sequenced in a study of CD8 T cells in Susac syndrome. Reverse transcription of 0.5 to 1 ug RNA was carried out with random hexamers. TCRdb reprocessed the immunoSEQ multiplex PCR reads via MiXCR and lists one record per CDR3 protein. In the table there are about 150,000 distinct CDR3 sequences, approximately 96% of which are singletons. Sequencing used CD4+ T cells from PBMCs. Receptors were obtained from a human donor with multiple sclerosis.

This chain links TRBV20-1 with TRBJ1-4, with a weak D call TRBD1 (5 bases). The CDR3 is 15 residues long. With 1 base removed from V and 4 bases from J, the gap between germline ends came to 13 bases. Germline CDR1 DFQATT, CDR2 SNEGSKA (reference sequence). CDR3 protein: CSARVEPGINEKLFF. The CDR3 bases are TGCAGTGCTAGAGTGGAGCCAGGGATTAATGAAAAACTGTTTTTT.

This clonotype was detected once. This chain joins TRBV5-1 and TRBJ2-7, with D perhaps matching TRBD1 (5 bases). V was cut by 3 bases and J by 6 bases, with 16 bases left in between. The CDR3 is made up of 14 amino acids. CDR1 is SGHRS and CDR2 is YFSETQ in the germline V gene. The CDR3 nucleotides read TGCGCCAGCAGCTCCGGGTCTAAAGGGGCCGAGCAGTACTTC. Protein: CASSSGSKGAEQYF.

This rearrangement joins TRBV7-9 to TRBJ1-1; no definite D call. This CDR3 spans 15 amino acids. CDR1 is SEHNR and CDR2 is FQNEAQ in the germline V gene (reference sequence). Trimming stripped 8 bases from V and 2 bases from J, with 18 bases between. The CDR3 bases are TGTGCCAGCTCCAAGGTCGGCAGAACCAACACTGAAGCTTTCTTT. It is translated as CASSKVGRTNTEAFF. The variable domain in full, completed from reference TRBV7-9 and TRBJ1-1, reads DTGVSQNPRHKITKRGQNVTFRCDPISEHNRLYWYRQTLGQGPEFLTYFQNEAQLEKSRLLSDRFSAERPKGSFSTLEIQRTEQGDSAMYLCASSKVGRTNTEAFFGQGTRLTVV.

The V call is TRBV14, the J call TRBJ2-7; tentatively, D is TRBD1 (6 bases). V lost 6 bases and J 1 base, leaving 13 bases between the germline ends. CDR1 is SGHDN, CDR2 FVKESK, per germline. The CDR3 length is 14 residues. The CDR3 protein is CASSRAGQSYEQYF. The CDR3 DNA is TGTGCCAGCAGTCGGGCCGGACAGTCCTACGAGCAGTACTTC.

In DNA, the CDR3 is TGCGCCAGCAGCTTGAGGGTGGAGTCCACTGAAGCTTTCTTT. This codes for CASSLRVESTEAFF. The V call is TRBV5-1, the J call TRBJ1-1; D remains ambiguous. This CDR3 has 14 amino acids. Germline CDR1 SGHRS, CDR2 YFSETQ. Trimming took off 1 base at V and 4 bases at J, with 11 bases between the two ends.

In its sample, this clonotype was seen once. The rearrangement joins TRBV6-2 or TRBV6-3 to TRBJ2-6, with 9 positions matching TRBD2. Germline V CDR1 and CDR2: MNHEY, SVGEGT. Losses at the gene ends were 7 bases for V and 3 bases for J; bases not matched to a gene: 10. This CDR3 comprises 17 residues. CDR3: CASTLSVAGVGANVLTF. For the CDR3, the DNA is TGTGCCAGCACCCTATCGGTAGCGGGAGTTGGGGCCAACGTCCTGACTTTC.

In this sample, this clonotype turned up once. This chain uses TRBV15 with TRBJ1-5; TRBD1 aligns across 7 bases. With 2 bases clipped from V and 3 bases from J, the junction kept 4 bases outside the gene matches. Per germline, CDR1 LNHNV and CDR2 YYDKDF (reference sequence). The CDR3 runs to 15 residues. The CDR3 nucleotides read TGTGCCACCAGCAGATCGGGACAGAACAATCAGCCCCAGCATTTT. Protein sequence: CATSRSGQNNQPQHF.

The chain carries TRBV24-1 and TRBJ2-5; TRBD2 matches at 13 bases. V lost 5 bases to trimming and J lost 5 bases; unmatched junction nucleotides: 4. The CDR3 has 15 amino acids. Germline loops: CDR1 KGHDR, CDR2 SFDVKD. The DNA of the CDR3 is TGTGCCACCAGTGTGGGACTAGCGGGGACGGAGACCCAGTACTTC. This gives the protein CATSVGLAGTETQYF.

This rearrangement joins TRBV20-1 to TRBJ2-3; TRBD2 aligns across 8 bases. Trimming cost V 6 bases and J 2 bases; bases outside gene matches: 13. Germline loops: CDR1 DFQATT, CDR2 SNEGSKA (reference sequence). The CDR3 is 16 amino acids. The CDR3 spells CSALPQGLGFTDTQYF. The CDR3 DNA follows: TGCAGTGCCCTCCCCCAGGGACTAGGGTTCACAGATACGCAGTATTTT.

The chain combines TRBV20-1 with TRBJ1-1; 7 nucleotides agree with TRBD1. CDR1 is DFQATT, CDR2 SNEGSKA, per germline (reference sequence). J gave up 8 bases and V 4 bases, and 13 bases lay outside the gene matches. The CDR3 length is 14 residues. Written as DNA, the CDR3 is TGCAGTGCTATCGATATACAGGGGAGGGGAGAAGCTTTCTTT. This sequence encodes CSAIDIQGRGEAFF.

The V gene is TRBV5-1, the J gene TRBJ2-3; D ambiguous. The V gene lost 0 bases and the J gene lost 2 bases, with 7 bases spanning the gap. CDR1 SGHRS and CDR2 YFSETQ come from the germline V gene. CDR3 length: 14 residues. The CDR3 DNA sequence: TGCGCCAGCAGCTTGGGAGCTTACACAGATACGCAGTATTTT. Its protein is CASSLGAYTDTQYF.

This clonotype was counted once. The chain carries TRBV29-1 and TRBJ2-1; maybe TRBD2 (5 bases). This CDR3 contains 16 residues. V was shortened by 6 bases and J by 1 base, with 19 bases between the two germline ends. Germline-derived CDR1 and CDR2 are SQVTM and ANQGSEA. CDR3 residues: CSVTRYSVRSYNEQFF. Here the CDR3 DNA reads TGCAGCGTGACCCGATATAGCGTCCGTTCCTACAATGAGCAGTTCTTC.

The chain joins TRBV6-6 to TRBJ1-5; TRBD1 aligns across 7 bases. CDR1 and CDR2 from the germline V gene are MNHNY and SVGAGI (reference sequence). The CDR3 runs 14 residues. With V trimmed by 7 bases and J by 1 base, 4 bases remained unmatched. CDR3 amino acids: CASNPQGSNQPQHF. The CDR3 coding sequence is TGTGCCAGCAACCCACAGGGGAGCAATCAGCCCCAGCATTTT.

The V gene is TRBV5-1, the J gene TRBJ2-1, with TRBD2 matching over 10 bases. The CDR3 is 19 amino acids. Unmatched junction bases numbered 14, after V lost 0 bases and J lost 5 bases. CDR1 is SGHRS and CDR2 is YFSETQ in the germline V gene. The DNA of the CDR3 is TGCGCCAGCAGCTTGGACGCCCGCTCCATAGCGGGGGGCGACAATGAGCAGTTCTTC. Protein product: CASSLDARSIAGGDNEQFF.

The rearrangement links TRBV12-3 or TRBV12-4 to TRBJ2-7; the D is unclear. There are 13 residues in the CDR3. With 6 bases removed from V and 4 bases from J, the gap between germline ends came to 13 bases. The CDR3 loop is CASRYSTAYEQYF. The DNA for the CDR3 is TGTGCCAGCAGGTATTCCACCGCATACGAGCAGTACTTC.

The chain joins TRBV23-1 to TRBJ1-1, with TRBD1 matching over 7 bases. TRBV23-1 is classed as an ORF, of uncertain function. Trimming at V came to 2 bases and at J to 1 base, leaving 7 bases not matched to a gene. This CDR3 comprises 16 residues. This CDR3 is CASSQKWDRANTEAFF. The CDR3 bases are TGCGCCAGCAGTCAAAAGTGGGACAGAGCGAACACTGAAGCTTTCTTT.

The CDR3 DNA reads TGTGCCAGCAGGACTTCTTACGAGCAGTACTTC. This encodes CASRTSYEQYF. The chain links TRBV6-6 to TRBJ2-7; D gene unclear. Germline-derived CDR1 and CDR2 are MNHNY and SVGAGI (reference sequence). This CDR3 spans 11 amino acids. Trimming took off 6 bases at V and 4 bases at J, with 7 bases between the two ends.

Here the CDR3 DNA reads TGTGCCAGCAGCCTACGGACGGGTAGCTCCTACGAGCAGTACTTC. Its translation is CASSLRTGSSYEQYF. This chain connects TRBV3-1 to TRBJ2-7; D is uncertain. Trimming removed 4 bases from V and 0 bases from J, with 13 bases in between. This CDR3 comprises 15 residues. Per germline, CDR1 LGHDT and CDR2 YNNKEL (reference sequence).

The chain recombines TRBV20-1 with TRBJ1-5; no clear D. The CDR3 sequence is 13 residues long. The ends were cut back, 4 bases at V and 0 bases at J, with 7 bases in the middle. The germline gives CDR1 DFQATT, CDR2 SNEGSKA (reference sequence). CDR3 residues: CSAIVGSNQPQHF. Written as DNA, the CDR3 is TGCAGTGCTATCGTAGGTAGCAATCAGCCCCAGCATTTT.

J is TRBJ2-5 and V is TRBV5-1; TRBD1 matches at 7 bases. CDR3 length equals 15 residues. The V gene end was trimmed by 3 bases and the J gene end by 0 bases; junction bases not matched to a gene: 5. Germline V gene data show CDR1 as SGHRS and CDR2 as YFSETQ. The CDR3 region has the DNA TGCGCCAGCAGCTACCGGACAGGCTACCAAGAGACCCAGTACTTC. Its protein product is CASSYRTGYQETQYF. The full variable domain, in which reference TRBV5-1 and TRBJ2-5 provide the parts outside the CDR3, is KAGVTQTPRYLIKTRGQQVTLSCSPISGHRSVSWYQQTPGQGLQFLFEYFSETQRNKGNFPGRFSGRQFSNSRSEMNVSTLELGDSALYLCASSYRTGYQETQYFGPGTRLLVL.

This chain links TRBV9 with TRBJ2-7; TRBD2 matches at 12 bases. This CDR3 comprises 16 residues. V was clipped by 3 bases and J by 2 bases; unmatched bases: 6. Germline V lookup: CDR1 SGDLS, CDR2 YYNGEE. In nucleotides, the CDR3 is TGTGCCAGCAGCGAGACTAGCGGGAGTGGGGCCTACGAGCAGTACTTC. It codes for CASSETSGSGAYEQYF.

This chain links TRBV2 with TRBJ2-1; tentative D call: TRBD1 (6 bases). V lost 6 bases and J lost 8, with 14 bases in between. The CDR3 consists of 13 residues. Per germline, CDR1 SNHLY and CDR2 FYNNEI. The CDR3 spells CASRLTGADEQFF. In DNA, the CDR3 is TGTGCCAGCAGATTGACAGGCGCGGATGAGCAGTTCTTC.

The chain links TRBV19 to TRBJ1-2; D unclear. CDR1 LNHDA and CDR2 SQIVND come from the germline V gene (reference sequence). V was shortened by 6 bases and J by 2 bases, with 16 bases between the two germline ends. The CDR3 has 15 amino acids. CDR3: CASSNSPGGNYGYTF. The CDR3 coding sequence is TGTGCCAGTAGCAACTCCCCCGGCGGAAACTATGGCTACACCTTC.

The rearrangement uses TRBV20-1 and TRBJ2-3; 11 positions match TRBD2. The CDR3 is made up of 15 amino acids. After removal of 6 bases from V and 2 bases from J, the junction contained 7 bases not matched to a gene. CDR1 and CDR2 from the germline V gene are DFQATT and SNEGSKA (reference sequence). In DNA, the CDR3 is TGCAGTGCCACCGGGACTAGCGGTCTCACAGATACGCAGTATTTT. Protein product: CSATGTSGLTDTQYF.

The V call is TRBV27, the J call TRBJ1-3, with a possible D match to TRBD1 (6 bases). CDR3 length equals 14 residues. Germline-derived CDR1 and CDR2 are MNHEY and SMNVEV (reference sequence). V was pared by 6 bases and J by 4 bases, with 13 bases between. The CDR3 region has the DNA TGTGCCAGCAGCCTAACAGGGAGAGGAAACACCATATATTTT. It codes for CASSLTGRGNTIYF.

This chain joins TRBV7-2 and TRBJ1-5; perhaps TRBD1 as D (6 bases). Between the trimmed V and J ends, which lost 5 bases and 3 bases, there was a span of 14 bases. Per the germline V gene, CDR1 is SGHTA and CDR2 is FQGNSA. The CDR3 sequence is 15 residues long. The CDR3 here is CASSLSGHPNQPQHF. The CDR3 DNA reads TGTGCCAGCAGCCTTTCGGGACACCCCAATCAGCCCCAGCATTTT.

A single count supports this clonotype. DNA for the CDR3: TGTGCCTGGAGTGTAGTTGGCAGGGACCCTCGGTATGGCTACACCTTC. This codes for CAWSVVGRDPRYGYTF. The genes are TRBV30 and TRBJ1-2; D is perhaps TRBD1 (5 bases). The germline V and J ends were trimmed by 0 bases and 5 bases, with 19 bases remaining between them. Germline CDR1 reads GTSNPN; CDR2 reads SVGIG (reference sequence). The CDR3 covers 16 residues.

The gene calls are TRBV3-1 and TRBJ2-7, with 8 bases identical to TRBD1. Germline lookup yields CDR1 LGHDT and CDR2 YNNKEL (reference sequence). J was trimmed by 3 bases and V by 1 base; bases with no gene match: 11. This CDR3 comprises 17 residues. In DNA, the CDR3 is TGTGCCAGCAGCCAAGTAGCGTTGGGACAGGTAGGCTACGAGCAGTACTTC. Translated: CASSQVALGQVGYEQYF.

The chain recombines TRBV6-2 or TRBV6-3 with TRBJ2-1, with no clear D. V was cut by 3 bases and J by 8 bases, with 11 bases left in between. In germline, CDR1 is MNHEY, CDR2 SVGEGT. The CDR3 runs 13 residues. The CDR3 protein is CASSYRVFDEQFF. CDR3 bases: TGTGCCAGCAGTTATCGGGTATTCGATGAGCAGTTCTTC.

CDR3 residues: CAWSGANVLTF. The CDR3 DNA reads TGTGCCTGGAGTGGGGCCAACGTCCTGACTTTC. The chain combines TRBV30 with TRBJ2-6, with D unclear. The CDR3 sequence is 11 residues long. V was trimmed by 1 base and J by 5 bases, leaving 0 bases between them. Per germline, CDR1 GTSNPN and CDR2 SVGIG (reference sequence).